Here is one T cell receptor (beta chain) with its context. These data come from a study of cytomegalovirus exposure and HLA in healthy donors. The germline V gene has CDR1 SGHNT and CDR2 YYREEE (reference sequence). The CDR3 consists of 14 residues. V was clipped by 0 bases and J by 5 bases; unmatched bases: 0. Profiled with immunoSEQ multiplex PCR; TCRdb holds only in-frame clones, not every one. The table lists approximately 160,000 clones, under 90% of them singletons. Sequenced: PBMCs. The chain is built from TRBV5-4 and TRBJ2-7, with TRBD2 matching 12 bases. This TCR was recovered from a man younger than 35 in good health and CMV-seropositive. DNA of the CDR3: TGTGCCAGCAGCTTGGGACTAGCGGGAGACGAGCAGTACTTC. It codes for CASSLGLAGDEQYF.